The present T cell receptor beta chain was sequenced within a study of CD8+ T cells in alopecia areata. In the study overall: C3H/HeJ donors aged about 6-13 months with spontaneous alopecia supplied skin grafted onto roughly 7-11-week-old female C3H/HeJ mice.

The germline V gene has CDR1 NNHNN and CDR2 SYGAGS (reference sequence). The V segment lost 5 bases and the J segment 6 bases; nucleotides outside the gene matches: 8. This CDR3 is built from 14 residues. General observations from the study: Patients displayed less clarity in TCR sharing than mice, a finding possibly related to HLA. Scalp samples also contribute reads from the resident alphabeta T cells found in normal skin.

Pooled cutaneous lymph node cells were sorted using CD4, CD8alpha, NKG2D, NKG2ACE and other markers. Reverse transcription of extracted RNA yielded cDNA, which provided the sequencing template. The method was immunoSEQ multiplex PCR; TCRdb's version includes in-frame clones alone and lacks a portion of them. The sample holds about 270,000 clones, and no clone turns up only once. This clone was picked up a small number of times. What it recognizes is unknown. Genes and germline come from the mouse. The CDR3 end falls 4 residues outside the read, so it is completed with the germline J gene. The receptor was derived from a C3H/HeJ mouse with alopecia areata. The mouse strain carries the MHC haplotype H2-k. V is TRBV13-2 and J is TRBJ2-1; 7 bases match TRBD2. The sample was CD4+ T cells sorted from a lymph node. CDR3 in amino acids: CASGAGTALAEQFF. Incomplete CDR3 DNA: TGTGCCAGCGGGGCCGGGACTGCCCTTGCT.